What follows is one TCR beta chain and its context. The antigen remains unidentified. Researchers ran the PCR with 60 Vbeta and 13 Jbeta primers. Sequencing was performed with immunoSEQ multiplex PCR; in TCRdb, only in-frame clones are kept and a portion is missing. The data hold tens of thousands of clones, with roughly 80% observed a single time. These data come from a study of cytomegalovirus exposure and HLA in healthy donors. Whole-study findings and limits: Associated with cytomegalovirus, according to the listing, were 150 to 200 TCR beta chains.

Material for sequencing was PBMCs. The source of this sequence is a man in his forties or fifties in good health and CMV-seronegative.

The CDR3 bases are TGTGCCAGCAGCTCCGGGACTAGCGGAGCCACAGATACGCAGTATTTT. It specifies CASSSGTSGATDTQYF. The chain has TRBV7-3 and TRBJ2-3, with 11 positions matching TRBD2. Germline V gene sequence: CDR1 SGHTA, CDR2 FQGTGA. The CDR3 has 16 amino acids. Trimming cost V 4 bases and J 2 bases; bases outside gene matches: 5.